The present T cell receptor (beta chain) was sequenced within a study of cytomegalovirus exposure and HLA in healthy donors. Study conclusions and caveats: Sequencing artifact likely explains a cluster of highly shared sequence variants.

This clone has more than one count but fewer than ten. The antigen is unknown. Amplification used 60 Vbeta primers and 13 Jbeta primers. Produced via immunoSEQ multiplex PCR; TCRdb's table is partial and in-frame only. The table has 150,000 to 200,000 clones, around nine tenths seen once. Trimming took 0 bases from V and 5 from J; bases not matched to a gene: 7. Per germline, CDR1 MGHRA and CDR2 YSYEKL. CDR3 length: 16 residues. The sample consisted of PBMCs. The rearrangement joins TRBV4-1 to TRBJ2-1, with TRBD2 matching over 7 bases. The sequence derives from a woman younger than 35 in good health and CMV-seronegative. CDR3 coding DNA: TGCGCCAGCAGCCAAGACGGACTAGTGTTCAACAATGAGCAGTTCTTC. This sequence encodes CASSQDGLVFNNEQFF.